The source of this T cell receptor (beta chain) is a study of blood T cell repertoires in COVID-19. Overall study: Material from acute and convalescent COVID-19 was sourced from the United States, Italy and Spain.

The germline gives CDR1 LNHNV, CDR2 YYDKDF (reference sequence). The CDR3 is made up of 13 amino acids. This clone was observed a handful of times. In the study's own analysis: Amplification from reference gene primers served as the basis for estimated nucleated cell counts. Assay used: immunoSEQ multiplex PCR; TCRdb lists only in-frame clones, some missing. The DNA gave D and trimming, while V, J and clone size come from that table. The data show approximately 200,000 clones, approximately 86% seen once. Specimen: PBMCs or T cells enriched from blood (not recorded which). The chain recombines TRBV15 with TRBJ1-4, with D possibly TRBD1 on 6 matching bases. The TCR sequence derives from a man aged 18 to 35 with acute COVID-19. The CDR3 here is CASAGGLNEKLFF. Written as DNA, the CDR3 is TGTGCTTCGGCGGGGGGCTTGAATGAAAAACTGTTTTTT.